These 5 T cell receptor beta chains were sequenced from one sample in a study of cytomegalovirus exposure and HLA in healthy donors. The primer mix had 60 Vbeta and 13 Jbeta primers. Clones were read by immunoSEQ multiplex PCR, and TCRdb kept only the in-frame ones, dropping some. The sample holds around 160,000 clones, around 79% seen once. The sequencing sample was made of PBMCs. All receptors come from a middle-aged man in good health and CMV-seropositive.

This chain connects TRBV7-2 to TRBJ1-1; D is possibly TRBD1 (5 bases). Germline-derived CDR1 and CDR2 are SGHTA and FQGNSA. The CDR3 totals 15 residues. V dropped 5 bases and J dropped 1 base, with 14 bases sitting between them. The CDR3 region is CASSTRQMGNTEAFF. CDR3 bases: TGTGCCAGCAGCACCCGACAGATGGGGAACACTGAAGCTTTCTTT. Full variable domain (rest looked up from reference TRBV7-2 and TRBJ1-1): GAGVSQSPSNKVTEKGKDVELRCDPISGHTALYWYRQSLGQGLEFLIYFQGNSAPDKSGLPSDRFSAERTGGSVSTLTIQRTQQEDSAVYLCASSTRQMGNTEAFFGQGTRLTVV.

The chain is built from TRBV5-5 and TRBJ2-5; 9 bases agree with TRBD1. Germline values: CDR1 SGHKS, CDR2 YYEKEE (reference sequence). The V and J ends lost 4 bases and 2 bases, in that order; junction bases with no gene match: 6. The CDR3 extends over 15 amino acids. CDR3 bases: TGTGCCAGCAGCGGGGGACAGGGTGGACAAGAGACCCAGTACTTC. This sequence encodes CASSGGQGGQETQYF.

V and J are TRBV9 and TRBJ2-2, with unresolved D. Deletions cut 3 bases from V and 0 bases from J, with 12 bases between. The CDR3 runs to 16 residues. Germline CDR1 and CDR2: SGDLS and YYNGEE. This CDR3 is CASSAGGGANTGELFF. The CDR3 DNA follows: TGTGCCAGCAGCGCCGGCGGCGGCGCGAACACCGGGGAGCTGTTTTTT.

The gene calls are TRBV27 and TRBJ1-2, with unresolved D. The CDR3 has 13 amino acids. Trimming took off 4 bases at V and 3 bases at J, with 9 bases between the two ends. Germline CDR1 reads MNHEY; CDR2 reads SMNVEV (reference sequence). CDR3: CASSSRRDYGYTF. CDR3 coding DNA: TGTGCCAGCAGTTCGCGACGGGACTATGGCTACACCTTC.

V usage is TRBV5-6 and J usage is TRBJ1-1; weak D call: TRBD1 (6 bases). Germline loops: CDR1 SGHDT, CDR2 YYEEEE. V was pared by 4 bases and J by 1 base, with 14 bases between. This CDR3 spans 15 amino acids. CDR3 protein: CASSPRLTGNTEAFF. The CDR3 DNA reads as TGTGCCAGCAGCCCCAGACTGACAGGGAACACTGAAGCTTTCTTT.